A single sample is the source of the 27 T cell receptor beta chains below, sequenced in a study of blood T cell repertoires in COVID-19. Assay used: immunoSEQ multiplex PCR; TCRdb lists only in-frame clones, some missing. The sample has about 250,000 clones, 70% to 90% seen once. The material sequenced was PBMCs or T cells enriched from blood (not recorded which). The receptors were gathered from a woman aged 50 to 65 who had recovered from COVID-19.

CDR3 protein: CASSDSTGGAADTQYF. In DNA form, the CDR3 reads TGTGCCAGCAGTGACTCTACAGGGGGCGCCGCAGATACGCAGTATTTT. The chain combines TRBV6-4 with TRBJ2-3; 9 bases are a match to TRBD1. The V segment lost 0 bases and the J segment 4 bases; nucleotides outside the gene matches: 5. The V gene's germline CDR1 is MRHNA and CDR2 SNTAGT. This CDR3 has 16 amino acids.

The chain combines TRBV5-1 with TRBJ1-5; 8 bases agree with TRBD1. Germline lookup yields CDR1 SGHRS and CDR2 YFSETQ. With V trimmed by 4 bases and J by 2 bases, 8 bases remained unmatched. The CDR3 spans 16 residues. The CDR3 DNA is TGCGCCAGCAGCCCAGGGGGCGCGTCTGGCAATCAGCCCCAGCATTTT. Protein product: CASSPGGASGNQPQHF.

This chain uses TRBV19 with TRBJ2-6; D is undetermined. CDR1 and CDR2 from the germline V gene are LNHDA and SQIVND (reference sequence). V dropped 5 bases and J dropped 4 bases, with 27 bases sitting between them. The CDR3 covers 20 residues. CDR3 DNA sequence: TGTGCCAGTAGTGAGAAAAGACCGATCCGACACTCGTTGGGGGCCAACGTCCTGACTTTC. Translated, it gives CASSEKRPIRHSLGANVLTF.

V and J are TRBV29-1 and TRBJ2-1; D is perhaps TRBD1 (8 bases). Germline-derived CDR1 and CDR2 are SQVTM and ANQGSEA. The CDR3 spans 13 residues. V shed 4 bases and J shed 8 bases, with 15 bases lying between them. CDR3 sequence reads: CSVAQGGLDEQFF. The CDR3, as DNA: TGCAGCGTTGCACAGGGGGGGTTGGATGAGCAGTTCTTC.

The CDR3 is CASSLGNSMLRETQYF. CDR3 DNA: TGTGCCAGCAGCTTAGGTAATTCCATGCTTCGGGAGACCCAGTACTTC. This chain uses TRBV7-8 with TRBJ2-5; D gene unclear. Germline loops: CDR1 SGHVS, CDR2 FQNEAQ. CDR3 length equals 16 residues. V lost 1 base and J lost 5, with 17 bases in between.

The J gene is TRBJ1-5, the V gene TRBV7-3, with D maybe TRBD1 (5 bases). Germline-derived CDR1 and CDR2 are SGHTA and FQGTGA. There are 13 residues in the CDR3. Trimming pared 2 bases from V and 7 bases from J, leaving 9 bases between. The CDR3, as DNA: TGTGCCAGCAGCTTATTCCGGGGGCAGCCCCAGCATTTT. This translates into CASSLFRGQPQHF.

V usage is TRBV2 and J usage is TRBJ1-2; 8 nucleotides align to TRBD1. The CDR3 extends over 13 amino acids. After removal of 6 bases from V and 6 bases from J, the junction contained 6 bases not matched to a gene. Germline-derived CDR1 and CDR2 are SNHLY and FYNNEI. The CDR3 DNA reads as TGTGCCAGCAGGGTGGACAGGGTTGATGGCTACACCTTC. As protein: CASRVDRVDGYTF.

The chain couples TRBV5-1 to TRBJ2-2; 11 bases fit TRBD2. The CDR3 loop spans 16 amino acids. Germline assignment: CDR1 SGHRS and CDR2 YFSETQ. With V trimmed by 4 bases and J by 5 bases, 7 bases remained unmatched. The CDR3 DNA follows: TGCGCCAGCAGCCCCGGGACTAGCGGCTCGACCGGGGAGCTGTTTTTT. As protein: CASSPGTSGSTGELFF.

This chain links TRBV6-2 or TRBV6-3 with TRBJ2-7, with 7 nucleotides matching TRBD2. This CDR3 has 14 amino acids. Trimming cost V 0 bases and J 3 bases; bases outside gene matches: 2. CDR1 is MNHEY, CDR2 SVGEGT, per germline. The DNA for the CDR3 is TGTGCCAGCAGTTACTCCTGGGGGGGCTACGAGCAGTACTTC. Its protein is CASSYSWGGYEQYF.

The rearrangement uses TRBV6-6 and TRBJ2-1, with a possible D match to TRBD2 (6 bases). Germline CDR1 MNHNY, CDR2 SVGAGI (reference sequence). The length of the CDR3 is 16 residues. V shed 2 bases and J shed 2 bases, with 13 bases lying between them. The CDR3 DNA follows: TGTGCCAGCAGTTACGGACCGGGAGTCCCCTACAATGAGCAGTTCTTC. Protein product: CASSYGPGVPYNEQFF.

This sequence joins TRBV28 and TRBJ2-3, with a weak D call TRBD2 (5 bases). The length of the CDR3 is 14 residues. CDR1 and CDR2 from the germline V gene are MDHEN and SYDVKM. V lost 4 bases, J lost 4 bases, and 12 bases lay in between. CDR3 DNA sequence: TGTGCCAGCAGTTCGGAGCGGACCTCAGATACGCAGTATTTT. Amino acid sequence: CASSSERTSDTQYF.

The V and J genes are TRBV29-1 and TRBJ1-1, with 9 nucleotides matching TRBD1. This CDR3 is 14 amino acids long. Per germline, CDR1 SQVTM and CDR2 ANQGSEA. With 8 bases clipped from V and 2 bases from J, the junction kept 9 bases outside the gene matches. The CDR3 sequence is CSLRDRVTNTEAFF. The CDR3 bases are TGCAGCCTTCGGGACAGGGTAACAAACACTGAAGCTTTCTTT.

The chain carries TRBV5-1 and TRBJ2-1, with TRBD2 matching over 9 bases. The CDR3 runs 14 residues. V shed 2 bases and J 8 bases; nucleotides not matched to a gene: 5. The germline gives CDR1 SGHRS, CDR2 YFSETQ. CDR3 sequence: CASSFTSGLDEQFF. CDR3 coding DNA: TGCGCCAGCAGCTTCACTAGCGGGTTAGATGAGCAGTTCTTC.

The chain employs TRBV3-1 (or the pseudogene TRBV3-2) and TRBJ1-4, with 8 bases aligning to TRBD1. The CDR3 spans 15 residues. Germline V gene sequence: CDR1 LGHDT, CDR2 YNNKEL (reference sequence). Trimming at V came to 1 base and at J to 7 bases, leaving 5 bases not matched to a gene. The CDR3 DNA reads as TGTGCCAGCAGCCAAGGGACAGGGTTGAGTGAAAAACTGTTTTTT. Its protein is CASSQGTGLSEKLFF.

The chain joins TRBV29-1 to TRBJ1-5; a weak D match, TRBD1 (5 bases). CDR1 and CDR2 from the germline V gene are SQVTM and ANQGSEA. The length of the CDR3 is 12 residues. Trimming shortened V by 4 bases and J by 3 bases, and 7 bases separated the two germline ends. DNA for the CDR3: TGCAGCGTTGCACAGGTCAATCAGCCCCAGCATTTT. It codes for CSVAQVNQPQHF.

The chain combines TRBV25-1 with TRBJ1-2; the D gene is possibly TRBD1 (5 bases). V lost 3 bases, J lost 7 bases, and 12 bases lay in between. The length of the CDR3 is 13 residues. From germline, CDR1 is MGHDK and CDR2 SYGVNS. As DNA, the CDR3 is TGTGCCAGCAGTGATGGGGGAGGGAGTGGCTACACCTTC. Amino acids: CASSDGGGSGYTF.

This clone was seen once. The chain joins TRBV5-1 to TRBJ2-7; 13 nucleotides match TRBD2. The V gene's germline CDR1 is SGHRS and CDR2 YFSETQ. V lost 4 bases, J lost 6 bases, and 4 bases stayed unmatched. The CDR3 runs 14 residues. CDR3 nucleotide sequence: TGCGCCAGCAGCGACGGACTAGCGGGAGTCGAGCAGTACTTC. As protein: CASSDGLAGVEQYF.

The rearrangement links TRBV2 to TRBJ2-5, with TRBD2 matching 13 bases. Germline V gene lookup returns CDR1 SNHLY and CDR2 FYNNEI. The V and J ends lost 4 bases and 5 bases, in that order; junction bases with no gene match: 10. There are 17 residues in the CDR3. CDR3 DNA: TGTGCCAGCAGTGCCTCGCGGACTAGCGGGAGCATGGAGACCCAGTACTTC. This sequence encodes CASSASRTSGSMETQYF.

This clone has a single count. The chain joins TRBV6-5 to TRBJ2-1; D gene ambiguous. The germline V and J ends were trimmed by 0 bases and 7 bases, with 7 bases remaining between them. The CDR3 loop spans 13 amino acids. In germline, CDR1 is MNHEY, CDR2 SVGAGI. The CDR3 DNA is TGTGCCAGCAGTTACTCGCGTCTAAATGAGCAGTTCTTC. As protein: CASSYSRLNEQFF.

The chain has TRBV5-4 and TRBJ2-2, with D possibly matching TRBD2 (5 bases). Germline V gives CDR1 SGHNT, CDR2 YYREEE (reference sequence). There are 15 residues in the CDR3. Trimming cost V 4 bases and J 4 bases, with 14 bases left between them. The CDR3 here is CASSPRTGGTGELFF. CDR3 bases: TGTGCCAGCAGCCCCCGGACTGGAGGCACCGGGGAGCTGTTTTTT. The variable domain in full, with the rest retrieved from reference TRBV5-4 and TRBJ2-2, is ETGVTQSPTHLIKTRGQQVTLRCSSQSGHNTVSWYQQALGQGPQFIFQYYREEENGRGNFPPRFSGLQFPNYSSELNVNALELDDSALYLCASSPRTGGTGELFFGEGSRLTVL.

The chain is built from TRBV2 and TRBJ2-2; 14 nucleotides agree with TRBD2. The CDR3 is 16 residues long. Germline loops: CDR1 SNHLY, CDR2 FYNNEI. V lost 7 bases to trimming and J lost 8 bases; unmatched junction nucleotides: 9. In DNA form, the CDR3 reads TGTGCCAGCAATATGAGACTAGCGGGAGGGCCGGGGGAGCTGTTTTTT. Its protein is CASNMRLAGGPGELFF.

The chain links TRBV5-8 to TRBJ2-3, with D possibly being TRBD2 (5 bases). Germline lookup yields CDR1 SGHTS and CDR2 YDEGEE. V was shortened by 4 bases and J by 0 bases, with 9 bases between the two germline ends. The CDR3 runs 14 residues. CDR3 bases: TGTGCCAGCAGCCTGCGGACTAGCACAGATACGCAGTATTTT. This encodes CASSLRTSTDTQYF. The whole variable domain, filled in from reference TRBV5-8 and TRBJ2-3, reads EAGVTQSPTHLIKTRGQQATLRCSPISGHTSVYWYQQALGLGLQFLLWYDEGEERNRGNFPPRFSGRQFPNYSSELNVNALELEDSALYLCASSLRTSTDTQYFGPGTRLTVL.

The CDR3 DNA follows: TGCGCCAGCAGCCAAGAGGGTAGCGGGATGATAACCGGGGAGCTGTTTTTT. This encodes CASSQEGSGMITGELFF. The chain links TRBV4-1 to TRBJ2-2, with 8 bases fitting TRBD2. The V gene's germline CDR1 is MGHRA and CDR2 YSYEKL. Trimming took 0 bases from V and 5 from J; bases not matched to a gene: 8. This CDR3 spans 17 amino acids.

This chain links TRBV27 with TRBJ2-7, with 11 bases fitting TRBD1. V shed 8 bases, J shed 6 bases, and the junction held 9 bases outside the gene matches. The CDR3 consists of 14 residues. The germline gives CDR1 MNHEY, CDR2 SMNVEV (reference sequence). CDR3 sequence reads: CASGIGTGGGEQYF. CDR3 bases: TGTGCCAGCGGGATCGGGACAGGGGGTGGCGAGCAGTACTTC.

This rearrangement joins TRBV28 to TRBJ1-1; tentative D call: TRBD1 (5 bases). V was pared by 6 bases and J by 6 bases, with 17 bases between. CDR1 is MDHEN, CDR2 SYDVKM, per germline. This CDR3 spans 14 amino acids. The CDR3 nucleotides read TGTGCCAGCAGCCCTCGTCGCGGGGGAGCTGAAGCTTTCTTT. It is translated as CASSPRRGGAEAFF.

DNA for the CDR3: TGTGCCAGCAGCCCCGGCGGGTCGAACACCGGGGAGCTGTTTTTT. Translated, it gives CASSPGGSNTGELFF. The rearrangement uses TRBV7-2 and TRBJ2-2; weak D call: TRBD2 (5 bases). Germline V gene data show CDR1 as SGHTA and CDR2 as FQGNSA. CDR3 length equals 15 residues. Trimming shortened V by 5 bases and J by 0 bases, and 10 bases separated the two germline ends. Filled out from reference TRBV7-2 and TRBJ2-2, the complete variable domain reads GAGVSQSPSNKVTEKGKDVELRCDPISGHTALYWYRQSLGQGLEFLIYFQGNSAPDKSGLPSDRFSAERTGGSVSTLTIQRTQQEDSAVYLCASSPGGSNTGELFFGEGSRLTVL.

The CDR3 here is CASSLSGSHNEQFF. CDR3 sequence (DNA): TGTGCCAGCAGCCTGAGCGGGTCTCACAATGAGCAGTTCTTC. The chain carries TRBV7-3 and TRBJ2-1, with D possibly TRBD2 on 6 matching bases. V gave up 5 bases and J gave up 5 bases, with 13 bases separating them. CDR3 length: 14 amino acids. The germline V gene has CDR1 SGHTA and CDR2 FQGTGA. Using reference TRBV7-3 and TRBJ2-1 for the parts outside the CDR3, the full variable domain is GAGVSQTPSNKVTEKGKYVELRCDPISGHTALYWYRQSLGQGPEFLIYFQGTGAADDSGLPNDRFFAVRPEGSVSTLKIQRTERGDSAVYLCASSLSGSHNEQFFGPGTRLTVL.